This T cell receptor (beta chain) is drawn from a study of T cells in Graves' hyperthyroidism and ophthalmopathy. Trimming took off 5 bases at V and 2 bases at J, with 16 bases between the two ends. The CDR3 contains 16 residues. Germline V CDR1 and CDR2: MDHEN, SYDVKM. Regions amplified from RNA transcripts were the TCR beta CDR3 regions. The HTBI primer set drove a first-round RT-PCR of the TCR CDR3. TCRdb analysed the multiplex PCR reads with MiXCR anew, one entry per CDR3 protein. Here the sample spans fewer than 550,000 distinct CDR3 sequences, 24% being singletons. This clonotype appeared a few times.

J is TRBJ1-5 and V is TRBV28; D gene ambiguous. Specimen: blood. The source of this sequence is a young woman with Graves' ophthalmopathy. CDR3 loop: CASSTPWAGGNQPQHF. The DNA of the CDR3 is TGTGCCAGCAGTACACCCTGGGCGGGAGGCAATCAGCCCCAGCATTTT. Complete variable domain (other parts from reference TRBV28 and TRBJ1-5): DVKVTQSSRYLVKRTGEKVFLECVQDMDHENMFWYRQDPGLGLRLIYFSYDVKMKEKGDIPEGYSVSREKKERFSLILESASTNQTSMYLCASSTPWAGGNQPQHFGDGTRLSIL.